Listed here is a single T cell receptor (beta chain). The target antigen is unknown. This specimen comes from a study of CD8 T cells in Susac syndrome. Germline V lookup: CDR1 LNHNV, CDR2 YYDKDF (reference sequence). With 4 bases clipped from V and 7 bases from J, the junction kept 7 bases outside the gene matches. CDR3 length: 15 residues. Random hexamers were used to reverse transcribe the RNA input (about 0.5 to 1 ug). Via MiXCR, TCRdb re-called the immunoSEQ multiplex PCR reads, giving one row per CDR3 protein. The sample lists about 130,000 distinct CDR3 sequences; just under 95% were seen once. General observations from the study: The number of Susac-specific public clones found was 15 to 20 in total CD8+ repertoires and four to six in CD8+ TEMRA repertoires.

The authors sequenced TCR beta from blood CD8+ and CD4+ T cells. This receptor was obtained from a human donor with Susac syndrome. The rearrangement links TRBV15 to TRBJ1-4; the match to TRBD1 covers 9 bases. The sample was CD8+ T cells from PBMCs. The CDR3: CATSTRTGEVEKLFF. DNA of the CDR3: TGTGCCACCAGCACACGGACAGGGGAAGTTGAAAAACTGTTTTTT.